The sequence of this TCR beta chain was determined in a study of cytomegalovirus exposure and HLA in healthy donors (dated by TCRdb to about 2017). Broadly, across the study: In an earlier analysis of several hundred of the donors, 276 Gb of sequence data and 100 million or so unique TCR beta sequences from about 179 million T cells were reported. An early release covering just under 650 HLA-typed donors comprised about 320 gigabases of sequencing data and some 79 million unique TCR sequences. Among the roughly 410 genotyped donors, approximately 76% belonged to the genetic ancestry cluster associated with self-reported Caucasian donors. The study aimed to test whether cataloging public T cell receptors could reveal signatures of past pathogen exposure. The T cell repertoires of roughly 660 subjects were profiled by immunosequencing and related to cytomegalovirus serostatus. Besides the first cohort of roughly 700 subjects, a separate validation cohort made up of roughly 120 different subjects was used. To predict cytomegalovirus infection status, the study combined high-throughput TCR immunosequencing, statistical association of individual TCRs with disease status, and machine learning. A later analysis re-analyzed previously published TCR beta repertoires from several hundred donors and added high-resolution HLA genotyping to study TCR occurrence patterns. Rather than using new phenotypic data, the later analysis identified candidate immune exposures from TCR beta sequences and from how often those sequences occurred across donors. To decide whether each TCR beta V gene segment behaved as functional or pseudogenic, an earlier analysis of some 570 of the donors relied on high-throughput TCR beta sequencing. Donor age, sex, ethnicity and CMV serostatus were compiled together with the repertoire data. In a later genetic analysis, genome-wide SNP genotypes for about three fifths of the roughly 670 donors were used, and that subset was treated as a discovery cohort. All discovery cohort repertoires had been generated on a single sequencing platform. Class I and class II HLA loci were covered by the typing at four-digit resolution. Typing coverage differed by locus: A, B, C, DRB1 and DQB1 were typed in about 620-640 donors, DQA1 in about 550, DPA1 in some 570, and DPB1 in 450 to 490. Several DR-DQ haplotypes were treated as single units for association and clustering because of strong linkage in the cohort. Across approximately 400 genotyped donors of the cohort, an average of roughly 250,000 unique TCR beta nucleotide sequences per donor were sequenced, and about a sixth of those sequences were non-productive.

The paper as a whole reports these results and caveats: Specific HLA alleles were associated with 16,951 TCR beta sequences at a false discovery rate of 0.05 in a later analysis. Because the 87-base-pair reads could not distinguish some IMGT-functional V segments, including TRBV6-2 and TRBV6-3, those segments were excluded. A cluster of highly shared sequence variants was judged likely to be a technical artifact of the sequencing pipeline. Roughly uniform sequencing depth across donors was assumed in presence/absence analyses, although this assumption may not hold. The classifier was reported to diagnose cytomegalovirus status with high specificity and sensitivity in both the original cohort and the validation cohort. Assigning TCR associations to individual alleles was difficult when HLA alleles, especially DR and DQ, strongly co-occurred. HLA typing was unavailable for some donors at each locus, so association tests used only the typed subset. Immune exposure information for the cohort was limited to CMV serostatus. A few of the identified cytomegalovirus-associated TCR beta chains were confirmed in vitro to be specific for cytomegalovirus antigens. A further reported finding was that TCR beta sequences accurately predicted the HLA-A and HLA-B alleles for most subjects in the first cohort. According to a later analysis, most CMV-associated TCR beta chains appeared to be HLA-restricted, and the HLA associations seemed to be driven largely by CMV exposure. In a later analysis, the rate of TCR association differed among HLA loci, with DRB1 alleles having the most associated TCRs and HLA-C alleles having the fewest. In the study, approximately 150 TCR beta chains were listed as associated with cytomegalovirus. Some 16 rarely observed V segments, including chromosome 9 orphons, were excluded from the earlier analysis of almost 600 of the donors because counts were too low. A later genetic analysis associated a missense DCLRE1C variant with V-gene and J-gene trimming of TCR beta chains, and an independent cohort replicated the association. Linkage disequilibrium might explain the correlated functional status among segregating V segments, but an unknown experimental factor could not be ruled out. Across donors, most TCR sequences were observed very rarely, whereas some public TCRs were present in many individuals. It was suggested by the authors that the approach could potentially be generalized to other disease states and immunological phenotypes. This cohort had only TCR beta chains sequenced, and the lack of alpha or paired-chain data limited which features could be detected. In a later analysis, several top co-occurrence clusters were reported to appear linked to parvovirus B19, influenza, CMV and Epstein-Barr virus. In a later analysis, HLA-associated TCR beta chains were found to be more clonally expanded and to have lower generation probabilities than equally common non-associated chains. An earlier analysis of 450 to 750 of the donors showed that most TCR beta V segments appeared in productive rearrangements either about 87% or about 30% of the time, which broadly matched IMGT annotations. A later genetic analysis reported fewer N-insertions in productive TCRs among donors in an Asian-associated ancestry cluster than the roughly 700-donor mean.

Compared with germline, V lacks 2 bases and J lacks 6 bases; bases without a gene match: 7. Counted from cysteine to phenylalanine, this CDR3 has 14 amino acids. The retained sequence is limited to the CDR3, 42 bases, with the frame set at the first base. Based on the germline V gene (reference sequence), the CDR1 and CDR2 sequences are GTSNPN and SVGIG. Library preparation was by the immunoSEQ multiplex PCR assay. The multiplex PCR relied on a mix of 60 forward primers for TCR Vbeta segments and 13 reverse primers for TCR Jbeta segments. A multiplex PCR assay on genomic DNA amplified the CDR3 region of rearranged TCR beta genes. Amplified TCR beta libraries were sequenced as 87-base-pair reads on the Illumina HiSeq System. The published analysis was carried out like this. A later analysis tallied around 82 million unique TCR beta chains across the 666 repertoires, and 10 million to 11 million of those chains were shared by two or more donors. A nearest-neighbor algorithm error-corrected the raw reads and collapsed the reads into unique sequences, merging closely related sequences to remove PCR and sequencing errors. CDR3 sequences were aligned to IMGT reference sequences to assign V, D and J gene segments. For a sequence to be retained, a match of at least six nucleotides was required to both a V gene segment and a J gene segment. Rearrangements were called productive when the CDR3 lacked stop codons and stayed in frame with V and J; all others were non-productive. Following IMGT convention, CDR3 was defined as the stretch from the second conserved V-encoded cysteine up to the conserved J-encoded phenylalanine. The earlier analysis of 587 of the donors excluded any sequence lacking an unambiguous match to a single V gene segment. An earlier analysis of a few hundred of the donors called V segments functional above 56.7% productive rearrangements and segregating when the between-donor standard deviation exceeded 5%. To diagnose cytomegalovirus status from the catalog of TCR beta chain sequences, a statistical classification framework was built. In a later analysis, V and J genes were assigned by comparing TCR nucleotide sequences against IMGT/GENE-DB human TR gene sequences. In a later analysis, CDR3 sequences and most-parsimonious VDJ recombination scenarios were assigned using the TCRdist pipeline. In a later analysis, every TCR beta chain was defined by the combination of its CDR3 amino acid sequence and its V-gene family, and reads without a unique V-gene family were dropped. As a way to deal with suspected cross-contamination and a sequencing artifact, a later analysis dropped 450 to 600 nucleotide sequences that were highly shared and had low generation probability. In a later analysis, a clonal expansion index was calculated for each public chain from normalized within-repertoire ranks of inferred template counts. In a later analysis, generation probabilities were computed with a VDJ recombination model fitted to out-of-frame rearrangements, and the resulting probabilities were checked against IGoR. A later analysis scored TCR-TCR, TCR-HLA and TCR-CMV co-occurrence with hypergeometric tests, applying a repertoire-size bias correction to TCR pairs. To estimate false discovery rates, a later analysis permuted the HLA or CMV assignments 20 times. In a later analysis, co-occurring TCRs were grouped using DBSCAN, with TCRdist sequence similarity added in when clustering inside HLA-allele-positive subsets. For co-occurrence clustering, repertoires with fewer than 30,000 or more than 120,000 public chains were excluded, along with about five repertoires with anomalous nucleotide sharing. This is the immuneACCESS table as TCRdb keeps it, with only in-frame sequences that have V and J called. A part of the clones is gone; compared with another copy, unresolved V genes explain less than half, and the rest is unexplained. V and J calls and clone size are those listed in that table; D and trimming were worked out from the DNA. The sample table records about 180,000 clones; 78% of these occur just once. Clones ranked in the top ten supply about 2.9% of the sample.

In total, more than 500 healthy bone marrow donors made up the cohort. All cohort members were sampled while nominally healthy, although unrecorded immune exposures were likely present. The donor tested CMV seropositive and was one of the 289 seropositive cohort members. Each donor provided a peripheral blood sample, and peripheral blood mononuclear cells were used for TCR beta sequencing. Genomic DNA extraction from the blood cell samples was performed with the Qiagen DNeasy Blood Extraction Kit. On this clone: Its antigen target is currently unknown. No clone much larger than this one lies a single base away; base qualities are absent.

The sequence is built from TRBV30 and TRBJ2-3, and TRBD2 aligns with 8 junction nucleotides. The sample consisted of PBMCs. The sequence came from a woman aged 45-65 years in good health and CMV-seropositive. The DNA sequence follows: TGTGCCTGGAGTCCTCGGGGGGGCCGGGATACGCAGTATTTT. It codes for CAWSPRGGRDTQYF. Reference TRBV30 and TRBJ2-3 genes cover what lies past the CDR3, so the full variable domain is SQTIHQWPATLVQPVGSPLSLECTVEGTSNPNLYWYRQAAGRGLQLLFYSVGIGQISSEVPQNLSASRPQDRQFILSSKKLLLSDSGFYLCAWSPRGGRDTQYFGPGTRLTVL.